A single sample gave rise to the 22 T cell receptor beta chains below, sequenced in a study of T cell repertoires in cytomegalovirus infection. Using its own MiXCR run on the reads, TCRdb lists one record per CDR3 protein. Counted here are some 480,000 distinct CDR3 sequences, about 33% occurring once; the ten biggest clones make up 15% to 20%. Antigens of these TCRs are unknown. Here the sequenced sample was cultured PBMCs, taken from culture after CMV antigen stimulation. These TCRs come from a human donor in good health (CMV status not recorded). Some clones in this sample may be carry-over from other donors' samples.

This clonotype was seen repeatedly, ten times or more. The chain has TRBV29-1 and TRBJ1-5, with TRBD1 matching 7 bases. Germline V gene data show CDR1 as SQVTM and CDR2 as ANQGSEA. Trimming at V came to 4 bases and at J to 2 bases, leaving 11 bases not matched to a gene. The CDR3 extends over 16 amino acids. The CDR3 DNA reads as TGCAGCGTTGGAGAGGCAGGGGGAGCGGGCAATCAGCCCCAGCATTTT. As protein: CSVGEAGGAGNQPQHF.

The V and J genes are TRBV7-3 and TRBJ2-1; 7 bases line up with TRBD2. The V and J ends lost 5 bases and 3 bases, in that order; junction bases with no gene match: 10. Germline CDR1 reads SGHTA; CDR2 reads FQGTGA. The CDR3 runs to 16 residues. The CDR3 coding sequence is TGTGCCAGCAGCCCAAGACTAGCCGGGATCTACAATGAGCAGTTCTTC. This encodes CASSPRLAGIYNEQFF.

The DNA of the CDR3 is TGTGCCAGCAGCCAAGTTCCTAGCGGGAGGTCCTACGAGCAGTACTTC. Its translation: CASSQVPSGRSYEQYF. The chain couples TRBV14 to TRBJ2-7, with 11 bases that match TRBD2. Germline V CDR1 and CDR2: SGHDN, FVKESK. The J segment lost 1 base and the V segment lost 1 base, leaving 3 bases of the junction unmatched. This CDR3 is 16 amino acids long.

The CDR3 DNA is TGTGCCAGCAGTTACCCGCCCAGGTCCTACGAGCAGTACGTC. Translating gives CASSYPPRSYEQYV. V gene TRBV6-2 or TRBV6-3 combines with J gene TRBJ2-7; no clear D gene. V was trimmed by 2 bases and J by 1 base, leaving 9 bases between them. The CDR3 length is 14 residues. Germline-derived CDR1 and CDR2 are MNHEY and SVGEGT.

This chain joins TRBV7-2 and TRBJ1-1; 10 positions agree with TRBD1. This CDR3 has 16 amino acids. The ends lost 7 bases at V and 6 bases at J; junction bases unmatched: 14. Germline loops: CDR1 SGHTA, CDR2 FQGNSA. DNA of the CDR3: TGTGCCAGCACCAATGACAGGGGGCAAGGGAGCGCTGAAGCTTTCTTT. Residues: CASTNDRGQGSAEAFF.

The chain has TRBV9 and TRBJ2-7; D is possibly TRBD1 (7 bases). V was trimmed by 0 bases and J by 3 bases, leaving 13 bases between them. Germline V gene data show CDR1 as SGDLS and CDR2 as YYNGEE. The CDR3 length is 15 residues. As DNA, the CDR3 is TGTGCCAGCAGCGTAGGGACAGGCGGGGTCTACGAGCAGTACTTC. Encoded protein: CASSVGTGGVYEQYF.

V gene TRBV29-1 combines with J gene TRBJ1-1; tentative D call: TRBD1 (6 bases). This CDR3 is 14 amino acids long. Germline V gene lookup returns CDR1 SQVTM and CDR2 ANQGSEA. V was cut by 6 bases and J by 0 bases, with 14 bases left in between. The CDR3 DNA sequence: TGCAGCGTCCGCAGGACAGTCATGAACACTGAAGCTTTCTTT. This sequence encodes CSVRRTVMNTEAFF.

The V call is TRBV11-3, the J call TRBJ1-2; 7 nucleotides line up with TRBD1. Germline V CDR1 and CDR2: SGHNT, YENEEA. This CDR3 has 13 residues. Trimming removed 1 base from V and 6 bases from J; junction bases left unmatched: 2. The CDR3 coding sequence is TGTGCCAGCAGCTTAGTACAGGGGCATGGCTACACCTTC. Protein product: CASSLVQGHGYTF. The whole variable domain, filled in from reference TRBV11-3 and TRBJ1-2, reads EAGVVQSPRYKIIEKKQPVAFWCNPISGHNTLYWYLQNLGQGPELLIRYENEEAVDDSQLPKDRFSAERLKGVDSTLKIQPAELGDSAVYLCASSLVQGHGYTFGSGTRLTVV.

This clonotype showed up just a few times. The chain couples TRBV7-8 to TRBJ2-1; 9 bases line up with TRBD2. CDR3 length: 16 residues. Trimming took 1 base from V and 8 from J; bases not matched to a gene: 9. The germline CDR1 and CDR2 sequences are SGHVS and FQNEAQ. DNA of the CDR3: TGTGCCAGCAGCTTAGTTTCCGGACTAGCGTTCGATGAGCAGTTCTTC. This gives the protein CASSLVSGLAFDEQFF.

This clonotype has a handful of counts. The V gene is TRBV19, the J gene TRBJ2-1; D uncertain. Germline V lookup: CDR1 LNHDA, CDR2 SQIVND (reference sequence). This CDR3 region has 11 residues. V dropped 4 bases and J dropped 5 bases, with 3 bases sitting between them. CDR3 sequence: CASSTHNEQFF. The CDR3 region has the DNA TGTGCCAGTAGTACCCACAATGAGCAGTTCTTC.

This clonotype appeared a single time. The V and J genes are TRBV5-1 and TRBJ2-3; TRBD2 matches at 13 bases. J gave up 5 bases and V 5 bases, and 2 bases lay outside the gene matches. Per germline, CDR1 SGHRS and CDR2 YFSETQ. This CDR3 has 14 amino acids. The CDR3 DNA follows: TGCGCCAGCAGTGGACTAGCGGGAGTAGATACGCAGTATTTT. Its protein is CASSGLAGVDTQYF.

This clonotype was seen more than once but under ten times. The V gene is TRBV6-6, the J gene TRBJ2-1; possibly TRBD1 or TRBD2 for D (6 bases each). V dropped 1 base and J dropped 5 bases, with 9 bases sitting between them. The CDR3 spans 14 residues. Per the germline V gene, CDR1 is MNHNY and CDR2 is SVGAGI (reference sequence). Here the CDR3 DNA reads TGTGCCAGCAGTTACTGGAGGGGGGACAATGAGCAGTTCTTC. This translates into CASSYWRGDNEQFF.

V and J are TRBV20-1 and TRBJ2-3, with 8 bases that match TRBD2. The CDR3 sequence is 14 residues long. Germline CDR1 DFQATT, CDR2 SNEGSKA (reference sequence). The trim removed 4 bases at V and 3 bases at J, leaving 6 bases unmatched. The CDR3: CSATWTSLTDTQYF. The CDR3 DNA reads TGCAGTGCTACCTGGACTAGCCTTACAGATACGCAGTATTTT.

This clonotype was seen a few times. This chain joins TRBV6-2 or TRBV6-3 and TRBJ1-5; D uncertain. V dropped 2 bases and J dropped 0 bases, with 8 bases sitting between them. There are 15 residues in the CDR3. Germline CDR1 is MNHEY and CDR2 is SVGEGT. The CDR3 loop reads CASSYVAHSNQPQHF. CDR3 sequence (DNA): TGTGCCAGCAGTTACGTGGCACATAGCAATCAGCCCCAGCATTTT.

The chain recombines TRBV6-2 or TRBV6-3 with TRBJ2-7; D is perhaps TRBD1 (5 bases). The germline CDR1 and CDR2 sequences are MNHEY and SVGEGT. The CDR3 extends over 12 amino acids. Trimming took off 10 bases at V and 6 bases at J, with 16 bases between the two ends. CDR3 sequence: CATQGIGFEQYF. CDR3 coding DNA: TGTGCCACCCAGGGTATCGGCTTCGAGCAGTACTTC.

This clonotype turned up a few times. This chain uses TRBV7-3 with TRBJ2-3; the D gene is possibly TRBD1 (6 bases). The germline V gene encodes CDR1 SGHTA and CDR2 FQGTGA. This CDR3 is 14 amino acids long. The V end was cut by 1 base, the J end by 5 bases, with 10 bases between. The CDR3 DNA reads as TGTGCCAGCAGCTTAAGGCCAGGGGAAGATACGCAGTATTTT. Protein product: CASSLRPGEDTQYF.

This rearrangement joins TRBV11-2 to TRBJ2-1; either TRBD1 or TRBD2 may fit D (7 bases each). Germline V gene lookup returns CDR1 SGHAT and CDR2 FQNNGV. This CDR3 is built from 17 residues. Trimming removed 5 bases at V and 3 bases at J, with 20 bases between. The CDR3 spells CASSPGGGADFYNEQFF. CDR3 in DNA: TGTGCCAGCAGCCCAGGGGGAGGGGCCGACTTCTACAATGAGCAGTTCTTC. Full variable domain (outside the CDR3, taken from reference TRBV11-2 and TRBJ2-1): EAGVAQSPRYKIIEKRQSVAFWCNPISGHATLYWYQQILGQGPKLLIQFQNNGVVDDSQLPKDRFSAERLKGVDSTLKIQPAKLEDSAVYLCASSPGGGADFYNEQFFGPGTRLTVL.

The V call is TRBV11-1, the J call TRBJ2-7; 8 bases align to TRBD2. Germline V CDR1 and CDR2: SGHAT, FQDESV (reference sequence). Unmatched junction bases numbered 12, after V lost 4 bases and J lost 7 bases. The CDR3 has 15 amino acids. For the CDR3, the DNA is TGTGCCAGCAGCTCCCTAGCGGGTAACGGGAAGGAGCAGTACTTC. Amino acids: CASSSLAGNGKEQYF.

The chain employs TRBV25-1 and TRBJ1-2; no reliable D call. CDR1 MGHDK and CDR2 SYGVNS come from the germline V gene. The V end lost 6 bases, the J end lost 8 bases, and 19 bases lay between the germline ends. The CDR3 sequence is 14 residues long. The CDR3 loop is CASRDHRSLRGYTF. The CDR3 DNA reads as TGTGCCAGCAGGGACCACCGTTCACTGAGGGGCTACACCTTC.

A few counts support this clonotype. In nucleotides, the CDR3 is TGTGCCAGCAGCTTAGATGGGACTAGCCAAGAGACCCAGTACTTC. Translating it yields CASSLDGTSQETQYF. The chain employs TRBV11-3 and TRBJ2-5, with 8 bases aligning to TRBD2. The CDR3 contains 15 residues. Unmatched junction bases numbered 1, after V lost 0 bases and J lost 1 base. Germline V CDR1 and CDR2: SGHNT, YENEEA.

This clonotype was counted many times. The chain carries TRBV7-2 and TRBJ2-7, with 7 bases identical to TRBD1. In germline, CDR1 is SGHTA, CDR2 FQGNSA. The ends lost 3 bases at V and 4 bases at J; junction bases unmatched: 9. This CDR3 comprises 15 residues. CDR3 loop: CASSFQGDPLYEQYF. CDR3 in DNA: TGTGCCAGCAGCTTCCAGGGGGACCCTCTTTACGAGCAGTACTTC.

This chain joins TRBV28 and TRBJ2-7; 11 bases map to TRBD2. V was pared by 10 bases and J by 3 bases, with 8 bases of the junction left unmatched. Germline CDR1 reads MDHEN; CDR2 reads SYDVKM. The CDR3 consists of 14 residues. The CDR3 region is CATELAGAGYEQYF. CDR3 nucleotides: TGTGCCACCGAACTAGCGGGAGCGGGCTACGAGCAGTACTTC.